This T cell receptor beta chain was identified in a study of blood T cell repertoires in COVID-19. On the study more broadly: Italy, Spain and the United States were the sources of the convalescent and acute COVID-19 samples. T cells, B-cell-depleted T cells, or PBMCs provided the cDNA or gDNA that served as material.

Original data processing: Nucleated cell number was recorded as an estimate derived from reference gene primer amplification. Clones were read by immunoSEQ multiplex PCR, and TCRdb kept only the in-frame ones, dropping some. D and trimming were read from the DNA, whereas the V and J calls and clone size are those reported in that table. The repertoire includes 150,000 or so clones, less than 80% of them detected once, and more than 3.5% sits in the top ten. The source is an elderly woman with active or convalescent COVID-19. Sequenced sample: peripheral blood.

In nucleotides, the CDR3 is TGTGCCTGGGTAAAACAGGGGTTGTCCGGGGAGCTGTTTTTT. Translating gives CAWVKQGLSGELFF. The V call is TRBV30, the J call TRBJ2-2, with 7 bases identical to TRBD1. The CDR3 runs to 14 residues. The germline gives CDR1 GTSNPN, CDR2 SVGIG (reference sequence). The V and J ends lost 5 bases and 6 bases, in that order; junction bases with no gene match: 9.